Sequencing of this T cell receptor beta chain was carried out in a study of regulatory T cells in long-lasting Graves disease. Study-wide results and caveats: Persistent disease samples used TRBV28, TRBJ1-2 and TRBJ2-5 preferentially. Analysis covered peripheral blood alone, not thyroid tissue.

To make TCR beta libraries, researchers used iRepertoire HTBI primers and Arm-PCR of CDR3 regions. Under the authors' procedure: Samples collectively showed 60 to 75 TRBV and approximately 15 TRBJ segments. TCRdb used MiXCR to reprocess the multiplex PCR reads, holding one entry per CDR3 protein. TCRdb, not the authors, supplied the V and J calls. The sample has 350,000 to 550,000 distinct CDR3 sequences, 14% to 15% seen once. The sample holds many counts of this clonotype. Its target is unknown. As to time point: newly diagnosed GD, antithyroid drugs for less than 3 months. PBMCs were the source of the RNA used for TCR sequencing. The CDR3 has 14 residues. Germline V CDR1 and CDR2: LGHDT, YNNKEL (reference sequence). Trimming took 1 base from V and 4 from J, leaving 8 bases between them. These data were also reused for a study on T cells in Graves' hyperthyroidism and ophthalmopathy. As reported in that work: First-round RT-PCR targeting the TCR CDR3 was performed with the HTBI primer set.

This clonotype was obtained from a woman aged 25 to 39 with Graves disease. This specimen was peripheral blood mononuclear cells (PBMCs), taken at new diagnosis, from a patient treated with antithyroid drugs. The chain employs TRBV3-1 and TRBJ1-3; D gene unclear. Here the CDR3 reads CASSQGVAGNTIYF. DNA of the CDR3: TGTGCCAGCAGCCAAGGGGTTGCCGGAAACACCATATATTTT.